The T cell receptor beta chain under discussion was sequenced for a study of T cell changes during pregnancy in multiple sclerosis (dated by TCRdb to 2018 to 2020). Turning to the overall study: The study examined how the T cell repertoire changed over the course of pregnancy in women with multiple sclerosis.

The germline V gene (reference sequence) provides CDR1 SGHNT and CDR2 YYREEE. The germline ends are 11 bases apart after V is trimmed by 4 bases and J by 0 bases. CDR3 length: 16 amino acids, cysteine to phenylalanine. Only the CDR3 DNA stays, 48 bases, in frame from base 1. The library was made by the immunoSEQ multiplex PCR assay. The immuneACCESS repertoire file appears here via TCRdb, limited to in-frame rearrangements. These files lack a portion of the clones; in checked studies, under half of the deficit traces to unresolved V genes, and the cause of the others is not known. This sample has more than 65,000 clones in its table, and approximately 87% of those were observed once. The ten biggest clones cover over 7.5% of the sample. On this clone: The antigen it binds to is not known. Qualities for individual bases were not recorded, and no much larger clone is one base off.

The chain was built from TRBV5-4 and TRBJ2-6; perhaps TRBD2 is the D gene, with 6 bases matching. The TCR sequence derives from a female donor in good health, enrolled as a control in a pregnancy study. Sample: peripheral blood, taken after pregnancy. The CDR3 sequence is CASSPIGGSGANVLTF. In nucleotides, the sequence is TGTGCCAGCAGCCCTATCGGGGGCTCTGGGGCCAACGTCCTGACTTTC.